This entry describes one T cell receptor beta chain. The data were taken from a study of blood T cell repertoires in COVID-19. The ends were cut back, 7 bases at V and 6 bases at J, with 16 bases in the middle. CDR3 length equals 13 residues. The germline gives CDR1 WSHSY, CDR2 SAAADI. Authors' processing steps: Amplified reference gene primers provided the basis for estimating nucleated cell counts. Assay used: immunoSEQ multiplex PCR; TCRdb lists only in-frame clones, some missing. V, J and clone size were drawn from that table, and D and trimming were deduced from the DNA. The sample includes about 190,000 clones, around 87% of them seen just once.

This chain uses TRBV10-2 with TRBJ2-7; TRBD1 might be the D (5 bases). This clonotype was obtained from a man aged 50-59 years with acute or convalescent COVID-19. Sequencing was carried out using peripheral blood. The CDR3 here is CASNTDTAGEQYV. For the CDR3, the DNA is TGCGCCAGCAACACGGACACTGCCGGCGAGCAGTACGTC.